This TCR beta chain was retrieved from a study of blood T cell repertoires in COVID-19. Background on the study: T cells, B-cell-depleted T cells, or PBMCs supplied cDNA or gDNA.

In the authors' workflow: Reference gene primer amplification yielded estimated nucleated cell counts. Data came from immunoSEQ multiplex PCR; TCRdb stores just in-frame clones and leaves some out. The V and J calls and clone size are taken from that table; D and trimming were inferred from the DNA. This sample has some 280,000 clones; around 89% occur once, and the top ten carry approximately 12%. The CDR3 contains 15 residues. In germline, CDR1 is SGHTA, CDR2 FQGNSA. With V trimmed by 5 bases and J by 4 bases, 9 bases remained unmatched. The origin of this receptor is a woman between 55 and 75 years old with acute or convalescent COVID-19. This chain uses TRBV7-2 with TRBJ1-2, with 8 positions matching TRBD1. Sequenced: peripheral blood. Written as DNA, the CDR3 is TGTGCCAGCAGCCCATCACAGGGGGTTGGCTATGGCTACACCTTC. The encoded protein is CASSPSQGVGYGYTF. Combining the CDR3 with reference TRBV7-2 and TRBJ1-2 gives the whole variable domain GAGVSQSPSNKVTEKGKDVELRCDPISGHTALYWYRQSLGQGLEFLIYFQGNSAPDKSGLPSDRFSAERTGGSVSTLTIQRTQQEDSAVYLCASSPSQGVGYGYTFGSGTRLTVV.